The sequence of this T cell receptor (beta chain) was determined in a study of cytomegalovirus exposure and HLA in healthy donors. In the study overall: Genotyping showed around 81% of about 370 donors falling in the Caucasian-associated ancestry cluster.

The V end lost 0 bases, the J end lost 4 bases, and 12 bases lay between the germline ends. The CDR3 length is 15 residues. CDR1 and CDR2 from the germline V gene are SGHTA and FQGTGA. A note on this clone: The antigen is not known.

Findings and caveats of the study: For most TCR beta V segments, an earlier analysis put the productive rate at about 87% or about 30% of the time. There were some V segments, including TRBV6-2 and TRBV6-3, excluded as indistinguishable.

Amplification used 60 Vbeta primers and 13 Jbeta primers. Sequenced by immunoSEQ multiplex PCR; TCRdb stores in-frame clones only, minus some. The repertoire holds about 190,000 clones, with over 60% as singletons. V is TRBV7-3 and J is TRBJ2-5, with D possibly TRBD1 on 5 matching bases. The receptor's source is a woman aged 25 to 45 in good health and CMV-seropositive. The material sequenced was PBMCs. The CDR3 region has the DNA TGTGCCAGCAGCTTAACCAGGGCCCCAGGAGAGACCCAGTACTTC. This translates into CASSLTRAPGETQYF.